This T cell receptor beta chain was recovered during a study of control samples from healthy donors and cancer patients. Method: immunoSEQ multiplex PCR; TCRdb's copy keeps in-frame clones and lacks some. The sample has some 140,000 clones, around 95% seen once. The CDR3 is 13 amino acids. Trimming pared 5 bases from V and 6 bases from J, leaving 14 bases between. Germline V CDR1 and CDR2: SGHTA, FQGNSA. The gene calls are TRBV7-2 and TRBJ2-7; D is possibly TRBD2 (6 bases). The sample was blood. The sequence came from a man in his forties in good health. Written as DNA, the CDR3 is TGTGCCAGCAGCCCCTCACGGGAGCTCGAGCAGTACTTC. Amino acids: CASSPSRELEQYF.